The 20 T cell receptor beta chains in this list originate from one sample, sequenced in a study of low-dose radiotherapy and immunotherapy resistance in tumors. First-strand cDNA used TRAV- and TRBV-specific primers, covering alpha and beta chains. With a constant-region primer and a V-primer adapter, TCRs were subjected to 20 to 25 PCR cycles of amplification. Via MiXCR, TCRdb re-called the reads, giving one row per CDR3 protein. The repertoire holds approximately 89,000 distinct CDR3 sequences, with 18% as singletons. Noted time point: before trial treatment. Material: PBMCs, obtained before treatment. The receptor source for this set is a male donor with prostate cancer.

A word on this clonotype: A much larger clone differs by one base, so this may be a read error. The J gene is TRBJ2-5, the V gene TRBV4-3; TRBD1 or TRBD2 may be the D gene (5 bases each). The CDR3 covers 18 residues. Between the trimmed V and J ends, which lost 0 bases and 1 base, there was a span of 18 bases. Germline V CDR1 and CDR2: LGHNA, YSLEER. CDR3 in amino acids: CASSQDGYSEGSQETQYF. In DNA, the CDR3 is TGCGCCAGCAGCCAAGATGGTTATAGCGAGGGGTCCCAAGAGACCCAGTACTTC.

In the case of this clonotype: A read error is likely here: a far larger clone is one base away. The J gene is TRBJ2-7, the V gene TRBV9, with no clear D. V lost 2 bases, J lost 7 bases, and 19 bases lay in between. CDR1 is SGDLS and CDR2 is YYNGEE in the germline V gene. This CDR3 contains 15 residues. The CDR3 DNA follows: TGTGCCAGCAGCGTTTCCGCTAGTGTCTACAATGAGCAGTACTTC. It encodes CASSVSASVYNEQYF.

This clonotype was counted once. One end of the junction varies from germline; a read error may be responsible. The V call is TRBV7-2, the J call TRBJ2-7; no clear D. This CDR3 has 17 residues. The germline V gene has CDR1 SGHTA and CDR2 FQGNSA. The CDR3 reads CASSLGRLGRPSSEQYF. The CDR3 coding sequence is TGTGCCAGCAGCCTAGGCCGACTCGGCCGTCCCTCCTCCGAGCAGTACTTC.

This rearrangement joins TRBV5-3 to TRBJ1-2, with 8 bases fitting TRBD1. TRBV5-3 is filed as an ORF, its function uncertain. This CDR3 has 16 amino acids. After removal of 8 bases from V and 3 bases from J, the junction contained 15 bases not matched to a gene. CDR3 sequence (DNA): TGTGCCAGCAGCCTTACAGGGGGTAGGCCCTACTATGGCTACACCTTC. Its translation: CASSLTGGRPYYGYTF.

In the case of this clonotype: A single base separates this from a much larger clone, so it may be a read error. CDR3 sequence: CASGGAGQNSYEQYF. The CDR3 coding sequence is TGTGCCAGCGGAGGCGCGGGACAGAACTCCTACGAGCAGTACTTC. This chain links TRBV25-1 with TRBJ2-7; tentatively, D is TRBD1 (7 bases). Deletions cut 8 bases from V and 0 bases from J, with 17 bases between. The germline V gene has CDR1 MGHDK and CDR2 SYGVNS. CDR3 size: 15 residues.

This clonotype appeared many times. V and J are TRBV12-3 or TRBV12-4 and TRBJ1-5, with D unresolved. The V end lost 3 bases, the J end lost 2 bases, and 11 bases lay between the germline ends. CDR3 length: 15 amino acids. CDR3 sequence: CASSLAGVGNQPQHF. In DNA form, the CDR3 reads TGTGCCAGCAGTTTGGCGGGTGTAGGCAATCAGCCCCAGCATTTT.

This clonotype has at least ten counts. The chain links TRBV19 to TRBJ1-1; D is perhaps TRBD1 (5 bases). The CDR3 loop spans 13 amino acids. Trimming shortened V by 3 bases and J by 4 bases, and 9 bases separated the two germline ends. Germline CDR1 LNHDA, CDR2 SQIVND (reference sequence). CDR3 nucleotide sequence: TGTGCCAGTAGTATGGGGGGTGGCACTGAAGCTTTCTTT. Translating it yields CASSMGGGTEAFF.

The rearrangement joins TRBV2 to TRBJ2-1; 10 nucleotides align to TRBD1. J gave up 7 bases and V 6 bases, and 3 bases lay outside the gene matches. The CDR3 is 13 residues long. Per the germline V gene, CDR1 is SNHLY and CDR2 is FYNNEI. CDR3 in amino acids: CASRTGGSNEQFF. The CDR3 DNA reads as TGTGCCAGCAGGACAGGGGGCTCGAATGAGCAGTTCTTC.

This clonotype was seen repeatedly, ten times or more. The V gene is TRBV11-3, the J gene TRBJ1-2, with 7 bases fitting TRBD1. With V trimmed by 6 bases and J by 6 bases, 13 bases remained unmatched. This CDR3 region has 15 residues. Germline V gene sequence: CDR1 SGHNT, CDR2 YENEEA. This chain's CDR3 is CASSPYRGPEDGYTF. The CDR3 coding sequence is TGTGCCAGCAGTCCCTATAGGGGGCCGGAGGATGGCTACACCTTC. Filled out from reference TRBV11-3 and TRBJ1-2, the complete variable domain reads EAGVVQSPRYKIIEKKQPVAFWCNPISGHNTLYWYLQNLGQGPELLIRYENEEAVDDSQLPKDRFSAERLKGVDSTLKIQPAELGDSAVYLCASSPYRGPEDGYTFGSGTRLTVV.

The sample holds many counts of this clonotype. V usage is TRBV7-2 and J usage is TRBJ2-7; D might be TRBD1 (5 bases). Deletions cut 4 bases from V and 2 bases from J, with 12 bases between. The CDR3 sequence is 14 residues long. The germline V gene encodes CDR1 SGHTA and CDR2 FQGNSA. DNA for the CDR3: TGTGCCAGCAGCTATGACAGCCGTACCTACGAGCAGTACTTC. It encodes CASSYDSRTYEQYF. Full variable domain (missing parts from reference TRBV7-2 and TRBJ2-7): GAGVSQSPSNKVTEKGKDVELRCDPISGHTALYWYRQSLGQGLEFLIYFQGNSAPDKSGLPSDRFSAERTGGSVSTLTIQRTQQEDSAVYLCASSYDSRTYEQYFGPGTRLTVT.

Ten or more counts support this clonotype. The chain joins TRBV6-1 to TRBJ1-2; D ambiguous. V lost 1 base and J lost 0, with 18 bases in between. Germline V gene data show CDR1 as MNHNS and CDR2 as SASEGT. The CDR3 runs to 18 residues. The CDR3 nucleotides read TGTGCCAGCAGTGAAGGACCCCAGTTCCGGCAGACTAACTATGGCTACACCTTC. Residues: CASSEGPQFRQTNYGYTF.

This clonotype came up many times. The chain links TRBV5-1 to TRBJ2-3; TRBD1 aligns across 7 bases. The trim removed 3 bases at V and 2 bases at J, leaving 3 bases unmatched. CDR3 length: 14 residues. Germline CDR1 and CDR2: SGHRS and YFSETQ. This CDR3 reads CASSSGQHTDTQYF. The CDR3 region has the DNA TGCGCCAGCAGCTCGGGACAGCACACAGATACGCAGTATTTT.

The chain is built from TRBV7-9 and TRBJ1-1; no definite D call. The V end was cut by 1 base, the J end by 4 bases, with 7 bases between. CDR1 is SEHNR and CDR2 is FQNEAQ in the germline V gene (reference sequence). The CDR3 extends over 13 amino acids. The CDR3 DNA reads TGTGCCAGCAGCTTAGGGCAGATCACTGAAGCTTTCTTT. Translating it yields CASSLGQITEAFF.

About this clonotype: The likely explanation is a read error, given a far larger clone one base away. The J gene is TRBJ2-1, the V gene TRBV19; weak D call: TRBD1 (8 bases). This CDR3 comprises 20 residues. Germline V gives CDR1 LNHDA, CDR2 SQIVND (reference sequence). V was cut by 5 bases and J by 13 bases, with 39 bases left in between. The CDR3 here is CASSPKGLKGTGGHQETQFF. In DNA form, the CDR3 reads TGTGCCAGTAGTCCAAAGGGACTAAAAGGGACAGGTGGCCACCAAGAGACCCAGTTCTTC.

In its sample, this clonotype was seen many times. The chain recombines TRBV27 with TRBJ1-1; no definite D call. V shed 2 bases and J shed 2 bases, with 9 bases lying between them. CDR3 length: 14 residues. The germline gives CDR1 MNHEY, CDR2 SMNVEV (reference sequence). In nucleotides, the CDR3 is TGTGCCAGCAGTTTACGGCGGGCCAACACTGAAGCTTTCTTT. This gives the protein CASSLRRANTEAFF.

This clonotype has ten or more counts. CDR3 sequence reads: CASSFFMGDTQYF. The CDR3 DNA is TGTGCCAGCAGCTTTTTCATGGGGGATACGCAGTATTTT. The chain couples TRBV7-2 to TRBJ2-3; D ambiguous. Trimming left V 3 bases short and J 6 bases short, with 10 bases between. The CDR3 totals 13 residues. CDR1 and CDR2 (germline): SGHTA, FQGNSA.

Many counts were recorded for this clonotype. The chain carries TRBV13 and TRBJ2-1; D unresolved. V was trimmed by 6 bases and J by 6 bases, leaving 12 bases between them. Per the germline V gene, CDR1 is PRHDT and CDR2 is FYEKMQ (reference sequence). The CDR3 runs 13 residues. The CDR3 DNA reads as TGTGCCAGCAGTGTCTTTTCGGGCAATGAGCAGTTCTTC. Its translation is CASSVFSGNEQFF. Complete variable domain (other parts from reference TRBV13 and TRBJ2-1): AAGVIQSPRHLIKEKRETATLKCYPIPRHDTVYWYQQGPGQDPQFLISFYEKMQSDKGSIPDRFSAQQFSDYHSELNMSSLELGDSALYFCASSVFSGNEQFFGPGTRLTVL.

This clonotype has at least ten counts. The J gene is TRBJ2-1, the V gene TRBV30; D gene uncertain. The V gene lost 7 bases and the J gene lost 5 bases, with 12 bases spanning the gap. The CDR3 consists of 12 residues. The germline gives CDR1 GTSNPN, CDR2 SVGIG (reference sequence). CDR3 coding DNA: TGTGCCTCCCCTGGACCCAACAATGAGCAGTTCTTC. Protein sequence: CASPGPNNEQFF.

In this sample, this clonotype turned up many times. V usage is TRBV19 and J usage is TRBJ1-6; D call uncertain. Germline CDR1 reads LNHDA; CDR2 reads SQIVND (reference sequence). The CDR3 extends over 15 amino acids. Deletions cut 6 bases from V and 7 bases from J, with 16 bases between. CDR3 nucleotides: TGTGCCAGTAGGAACGAGGGCCGTTCGAATTCACCCCTCCACTTT. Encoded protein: CASRNEGRSNSPLHF.

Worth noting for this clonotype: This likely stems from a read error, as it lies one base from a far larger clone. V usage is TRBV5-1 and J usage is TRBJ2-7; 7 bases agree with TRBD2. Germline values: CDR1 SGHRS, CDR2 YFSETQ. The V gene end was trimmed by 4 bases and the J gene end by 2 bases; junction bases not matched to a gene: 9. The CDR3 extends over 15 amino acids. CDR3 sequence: CASSDARGSTYEQYF. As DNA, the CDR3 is TGCGCCAGCAGCGACGCGCGGGGGTCCACCTACGAGCAGTACTTC.